Reported below is one T cell receptor (beta chain). The record originates from a study of cytomegalovirus exposure and HLA in healthy donors. Primers for the PCR totalled 60 Vbeta and 13 Jbeta. Repertoires were generated with immunoSEQ multiplex PCR, while TCRdb's copy carries only in-frame clones and drops some. The repertoire holds about 200,000 clones, with around 75% as singletons. Sequencing was performed on PBMCs. The clonotype was recovered from a woman aged 25 to 39 in good health and CMV-seronegative.

In nucleotides, the CDR3 is TGTGCCAGCAGCCCGGGGACAGGGAGGGCCGGGGAGCTGTTTTTT. Protein sequence: CASSPGTGRAGELFF. The chain combines TRBV11-3 with TRBJ2-2; TRBD1 matches at 9 bases. Germline CDR1 is SGHNT and CDR2 is YENEEA. The CDR3 is made up of 15 amino acids. The ends lost 5 bases at V and 6 bases at J; junction bases unmatched: 7.